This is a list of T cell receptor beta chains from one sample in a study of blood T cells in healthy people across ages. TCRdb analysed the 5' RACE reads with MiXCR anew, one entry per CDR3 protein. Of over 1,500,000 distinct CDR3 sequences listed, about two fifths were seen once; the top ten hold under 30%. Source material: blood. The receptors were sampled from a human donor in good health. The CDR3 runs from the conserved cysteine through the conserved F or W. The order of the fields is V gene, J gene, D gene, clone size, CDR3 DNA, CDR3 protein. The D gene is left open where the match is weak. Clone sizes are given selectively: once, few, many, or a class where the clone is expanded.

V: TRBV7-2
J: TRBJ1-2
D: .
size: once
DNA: TGTGCCAGCAGCTTACCGGCCCGGGGCTACACCTTC
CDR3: CASSLPARGYTF

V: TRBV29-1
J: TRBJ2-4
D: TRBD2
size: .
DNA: TGCAGCGTTGTTGCGGGGGGGCTAATTGATGAGCAGTACTTC
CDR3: CSVVAGGLIDEQYF

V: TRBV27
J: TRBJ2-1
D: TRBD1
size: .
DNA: TGTGCCAGCCATTCCCCGGGACAGGGAGGGAAGGAGCAGTTCTTC
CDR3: CASHSPGQGGKEQFF

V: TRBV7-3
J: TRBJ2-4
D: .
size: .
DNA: TGTGCCAGCAGCTTAGGGGGCCCCGGGGACATTCAGTACTTC
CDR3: CASSLGGPGDIQYF

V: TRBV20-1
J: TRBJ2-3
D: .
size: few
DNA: TGCAGTGCTACTCCAATCACAGATACGCAGTATTTT
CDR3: CSATPITDTQYF

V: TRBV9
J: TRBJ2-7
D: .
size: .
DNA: TGTGCCAGCAGCCCCGGATACTCCTACAATGAGCAGTACTTC
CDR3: CASSPGYSYNEQYF

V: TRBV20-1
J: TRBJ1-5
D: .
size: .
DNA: TGCAGTGCTAGCCTGGGGGGGTTGGATCAGCCCCAGCATTTT
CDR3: CSASLGGLDQPQHF

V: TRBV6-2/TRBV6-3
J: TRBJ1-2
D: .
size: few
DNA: TGTGCCAGCAGTGAACAGAAATATGGCTACACCTTC
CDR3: CASSEQKYGYTF

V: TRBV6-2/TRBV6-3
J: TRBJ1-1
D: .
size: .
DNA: TGTGCCAGCAGTCCCATCTCGACCCACACTGAAGCTTTCTTT
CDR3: CASSPISTHTEAFF

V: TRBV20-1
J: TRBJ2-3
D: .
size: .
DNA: TGCAGTGCTAGAGTTCGGGAACGCACAGATACGCAGTATTTT
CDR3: CSARVRERTDTQYF

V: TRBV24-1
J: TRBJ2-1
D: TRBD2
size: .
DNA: TGTGCCACCGGGGCTAGCGGTTACAATGAGCAGTTCTTC
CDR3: CATGASGYNEQFF

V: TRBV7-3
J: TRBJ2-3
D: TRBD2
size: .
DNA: TGTACCAGCAGCCTAACACTAGCGGGGGGTCCAGATACGCAGTATTTT
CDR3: CTSSLTLAGGPDTQYF

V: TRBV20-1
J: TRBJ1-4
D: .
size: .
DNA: TGCAGTGCTAGAGACGCCCCGGTGGGTCACGATGAAAAACTGTTTTTT
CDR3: CSARDAPVGHDEKLFF

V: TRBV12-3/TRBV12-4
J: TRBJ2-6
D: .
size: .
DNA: TGTGCCAGCAGTTCCCCCCAGAGGCCTGGGGCCAACGTCCTGACTTTC
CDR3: CASSSPQRPGANVLTF

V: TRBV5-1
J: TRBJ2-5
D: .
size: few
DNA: TGCGCCAGCGTCGCGGACGGGACCTTTGAGACCCAGTACTTC
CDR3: CASVADGTFETQYF

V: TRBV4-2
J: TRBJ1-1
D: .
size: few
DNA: TGTGCCAGCAGCCAAGAAGGAACGAACATGAACACTGAAGCTTTCTTT
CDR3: CASSQEGTNMNTEAFF

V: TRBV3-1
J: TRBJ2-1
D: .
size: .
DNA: TGTGCCAGCAGCCAAGGGTCGGGGGAGTTCAATGAGCAGTTCTTC
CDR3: CASSQGSGEFNEQFF

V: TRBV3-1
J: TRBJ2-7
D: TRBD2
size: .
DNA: TGTGCCAGCAGTAGGGACTACGCGGAGCAGTACTTC
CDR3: CASSRDYAEQYF

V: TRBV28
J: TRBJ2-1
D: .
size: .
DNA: TGTGCCAGCAGTTTATTCGGGCAGGCGAACTACAATGAGCAGTTCTTC
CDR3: CASSLFGQANYNEQFF

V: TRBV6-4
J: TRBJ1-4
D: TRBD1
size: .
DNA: TGTGCCAGCAGAGACAGGGACTTTAATGAAAAACTGTTTTTT
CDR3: CASRDRDFNEKLFF

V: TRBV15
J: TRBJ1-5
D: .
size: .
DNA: TGTGCCACCAGCAGAGAGAGAACGGGCGGTGGGAGCAATCAGCCCCAGCATTTT
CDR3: CATSRERTGGGSNQPQHF

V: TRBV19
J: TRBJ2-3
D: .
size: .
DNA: TGTGCCAGTAGTAAGACAGCGACTGGCACAGATACGCAGTATTTT
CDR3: CASSKTATGTDTQYF

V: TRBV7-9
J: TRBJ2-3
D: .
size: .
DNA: TGTGCCAGCAGCTTAACCCAGACCACAGATACGCAGTATTTT
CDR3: CASSLTQTTDTQYF

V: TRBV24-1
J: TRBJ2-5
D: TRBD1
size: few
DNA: TGTGCCACCAGTGATCCCTCGACAGGGACAGAGACCCAGTACTTC
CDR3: CATSDPSTGTETQYF

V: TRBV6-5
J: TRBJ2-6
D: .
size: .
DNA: TGTGCCAGCAGTTACTCCCCGGAAGGGGCCAACGTCCTGACTTTC
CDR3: CASSYSPEGANVLTF

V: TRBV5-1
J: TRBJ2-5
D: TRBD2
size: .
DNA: TGCGCCAGCAGCTCAAGTCGACTAGCGGGGCAAGAGACCCAGTACTTC
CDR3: CASSSSRLAGQETQYF

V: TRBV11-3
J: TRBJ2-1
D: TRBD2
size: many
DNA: TGTGCCAGCAGCCCCCTCGATCGGGCTAGCGGGCCGAGCTCCTACAATGAGCAGTTCTTC
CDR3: CASSPLDRASGPSSYNEQFF

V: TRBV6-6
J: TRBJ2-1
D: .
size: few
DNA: TGTGCCAGCAGTTACACTAGCAACTACAATGAGCAGTTCTTC
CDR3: CASSYTSNYNEQFF

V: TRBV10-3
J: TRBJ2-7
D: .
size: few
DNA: TGTGCCATCAGTGAAGGGTCCCTCTACAATGAGCAGTACTTC
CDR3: CAISEGSLYNEQYF

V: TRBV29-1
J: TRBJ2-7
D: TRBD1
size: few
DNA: TGCAGCGTTGATCCGACAGGGGGTTACGAGCAGTACTTC
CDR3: CSVDPTGGYEQYF

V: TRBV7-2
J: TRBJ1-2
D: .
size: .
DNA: TGTGCCAGCAGCTTAAGTATAGGGAGGAGCGGCTATGGCTACACCTTC
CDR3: CASSLSIGRSGYGYTF

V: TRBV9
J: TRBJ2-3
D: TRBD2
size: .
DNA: TGTGCCAGCAGCGTAGAGGCCGGTGGTGAAGCGGGGCTCACAGATACGCAGTATTTT
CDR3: CASSVEAGGEAGLTDTQYF

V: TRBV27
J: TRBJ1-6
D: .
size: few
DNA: TGTGCCAGCAGTTTATTCGGGGGTTGGGATTCACCCCTCCACTTT
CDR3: CASSLFGGWDSPLHF

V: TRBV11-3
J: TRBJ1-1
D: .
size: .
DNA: TGTGCCAGCAGCTTAATTAGGGGCTCTGAAGCTTTCTTT
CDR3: CASSLIRGSEAFF

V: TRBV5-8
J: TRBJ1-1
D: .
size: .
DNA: TGTGCCAGCACCAGGCGACTCCGTGAAGCTTTCTTT
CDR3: CASTRRLREAFF

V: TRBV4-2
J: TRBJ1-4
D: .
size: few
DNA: TGTGCCAGCAGCCAACCCGACCGGGACAACTTAGCATCAGCGAATGAAAAACTGTTTTTT
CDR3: CASSQPDRDNLASANEKLFF

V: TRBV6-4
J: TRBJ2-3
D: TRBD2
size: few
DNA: TGTGCCAGCAGTGACCAGAGCGGGGTCAGCACAGATACGCAGTATTTT
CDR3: CASSDQSGVSTDTQYF

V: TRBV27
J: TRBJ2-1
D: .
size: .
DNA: TGTGCCAGCATGGGTCAGCCCCATTACAATGAGCAGTTCTTC
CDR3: CASMGQPHYNEQFF

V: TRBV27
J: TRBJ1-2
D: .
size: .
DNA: TGTGCCAGCAGCCCCGGGGTATGCGGCTATGGCTACACCTTC
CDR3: CASSPGVCGYGYTF

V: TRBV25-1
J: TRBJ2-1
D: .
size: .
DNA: TGTGCCAGCAGTCCTAACCTAGGCCCGGGGCCCTACAATGAGCAGTTCTTC
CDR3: CASSPNLGPGPYNEQFF

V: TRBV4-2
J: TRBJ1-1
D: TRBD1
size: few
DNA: TGTGCCAGCAGCCAAGACCCAGGACAGGGGAACACTGAAGCTTTCTTT
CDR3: CASSQDPGQGNTEAFF

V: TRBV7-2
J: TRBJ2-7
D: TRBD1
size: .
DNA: TGTGCCAGCACTACAGGGGACGACGAGCAGTACTTC
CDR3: CASTTGDDEQYF

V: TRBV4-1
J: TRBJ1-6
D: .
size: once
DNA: TGCGCCAGCAGCCAAGTCCGATCACCCCTCCACTTT
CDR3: CASSQVRSPLHF

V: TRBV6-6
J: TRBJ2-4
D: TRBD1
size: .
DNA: TGTGCCAGCAGTTACCCCCCGACAGGGTTCGGGAACATTCAGTACTTC
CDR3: CASSYPPTGFGNIQYF

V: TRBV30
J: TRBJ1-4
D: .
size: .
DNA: TGTGCCTGGAGTGTCCCGGGGTGGGAAAAACTGTTTTTT
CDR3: CAWSVPGWEKLFF

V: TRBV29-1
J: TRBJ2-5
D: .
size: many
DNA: TGCAGCGTTGAATGGGGCAGATCGTCTGAGACCCAGTACTTC
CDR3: CSVEWGRSSETQYF

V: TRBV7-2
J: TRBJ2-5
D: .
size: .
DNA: TGTGCCAGCAGCTTACTTCGGCAAGAGACCCAGTACTTC
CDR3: CASSLLRQETQYF

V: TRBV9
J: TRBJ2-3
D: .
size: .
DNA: TGTGCCAGCAGCGTGTCTGGGGGGACTAGCACAGATACGCAGTATTTT
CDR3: CASSVSGGTSTDTQYF

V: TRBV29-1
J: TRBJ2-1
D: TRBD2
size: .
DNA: TGCAGCGTTGAAGGAGGGGAGGGTGGGCAGTTCTTC
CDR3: CSVEGGEGGQFF

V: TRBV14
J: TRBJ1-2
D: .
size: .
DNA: TGTGCCAGCAGCCAAGGAAGGTCTGGGGGCAATGGCTACACCTTC
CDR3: CASSQGRSGGNGYTF

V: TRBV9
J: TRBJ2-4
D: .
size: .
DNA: TGTGCCAGCAGCGCCGATGGACTAAGCATTCAGTACTTC
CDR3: CASSADGLSIQYF